This record covers a single T cell receptor beta chain. As yet, its antigen is unknown. This record comes from a study of Ad26.COV2.S vaccination and SARS-CoV-2 variants. Study as a whole: The trial was COV1001 and the donor's arm was Ad26.COV2.S. General study results and limits: Vaccine and placebo groups showed comparable non-spike TCR breadth. The authors reported substantial breadth in spike-specific CD8+ and CD4+ T cell responses after vaccination.

As for treatment: over 15 received Ad26.COV2.S at low or high dose, single or two shots; about 5 received placebo; per-sample allocation not given. Repertoires come from day 63 after the first vaccine or placebo injection. An adult aged 18-55 years in Boston served as the donor. The ends were cut back, 1 base at V and 7 bases at J, with 13 bases in the middle. The CDR3 spans 14 residues. CDR1 is SEHNR, CDR2 FQNEAQ, per germline (reference sequence). Assay used: immunoSEQ multiplex PCR; TCRdb lists only in-frame clones, some missing. The table records about 250,000 clones, 87% of them present only once.

This clonotype originated in a person between 18 and 65 years old who received the Ad26.COV2.S COVID-19 vaccine or a placebo. The genes are TRBV7-9 and TRBJ1-1, with D perhaps matching TRBD1 (6 bases). Sequenced material: peripheral blood, taken in a trial of Ad26.COV2.S vaccine versus placebo. CDR3 coding DNA: TGTGCCAGCAGCTTAGGGCAGGGAGGGGGTGAAGCTTTCTTT. It translates to CASSLGQGGGEAFF.